The subject of this entry is one TCR beta chain. This entry comes from a study of T cell changes during pregnancy in multiple sclerosis. This table comes from immunoSEQ multiplex PCR, and its TCRdb copy is limited to in-frame clones, with some not included. The sample contains 65,000 to 85,000 clones, approximately 95% of which appear only once. In germline, CDR1 is SNHLY, CDR2 FYNNEI. The J segment lost 4 bases and the V segment lost 7 bases, leaving 7 bases of the junction unmatched. The CDR3 spans 14 residues. This material consisted of peripheral blood, taken in the second trimester of pregnancy. This receptor was identified in a female donor in good health, enrolled as a control in a pregnancy study. V gene TRBV2 combines with J gene TRBJ1-2; 9 positions agree with TRBD1. CDR3 coding DNA: TGTGCCAGCATGATGGACAGGGGACTCTATGGCTACACCTTC. Amino acid sequence: CASMMDRGLYGYTF.